Ten or more counts support the clone carrying this TCR beta chain. The authors prepared the TCRbeta library with unique molecular identifiers. TCRdb redid the calling of the PCR reads with MiXCR, one entry per CDR3 protein. The table has 280,000 or so distinct CDR3 sequences, approximately 10% seen once. This sample stems from a study of T-cell reconstitution after alpha-beta-depleted transplantation in children. With 3 bases removed from V and 2 bases from J, the gap between germline ends came to 11 bases. This CDR3 contains 14 residues. The gene calls are TRBV12-3 or TRBV12-4 and TRBJ2-7, with D unresolved. This TCR was sampled from a male patient aged 2-10 years who had a stem cell transplant for chronic granulomatous disease, so the T cells may come from the graft donor. This sample comprised peripheral blood, obtained 180 days after TCRalphabeta/CD19-depleted stem cell transplant. CDR3 nucleotides: TGTGCCAGCAGTTTCCCCGACGGGCCCTACGAGCAGTACTTC. This gives the protein CASSFPDGPYEQYF.